This TCR beta chain was documented in a study of blood T cell repertoires in COVID-19. Study-level information: The cDNA or gDNA used as material had been derived from T cells, B-cell-depleted T cells, or PBMCs.

J gave up 1 base and V 7 bases, and 5 bases lay outside the gene matches. This CDR3 region has 14 residues. CDR1 is MNHEY, CDR2 SMNVEV, per germline (reference sequence). Authors' analysis steps: The authors estimated nucleated cell counts from reference gene primer amplification. Repertoires were generated with immunoSEQ multiplex PCR, while TCRdb's copy carries only in-frame clones and drops some. V and J calls and clone size follow that table, whereas D and trimming were derived from the DNA. The repertoire includes 35,000 to 50,000 clones, approximately 81% of them detected once, and roughly 15% sits in the top ten.

The sequence derives from a human donor in a cohort sampled during active COVID-19. The genes are TRBV27 and TRBJ1-2, with 8 bases matching TRBD1. The sequenced sample consisted of peripheral blood. CDR3 nucleotide sequence: TGTGCCAGCAAACGGACAGGGAATAACTATGGCTACACCTTC. Translation: CASKRTGNNYGYTF.